The 3 T cell receptor beta chains given below trace back to one sample, sequenced in a study of spatial heterogeneity in lung cancer. TCRdb re-derived calls from the 5' RACE reads in MiXCR, one entry per CDR3 protein. The sample lists 8,000 or so distinct CDR3 sequences; around 16% were seen once. Time point in this sample: sample taken at primary tumor resection. This material consisted of normal lung tissue next to the tumor, taken at surgery. All receptors come from a male donor with early-stage non-small cell lung cancer.

This clonotype was observed at least ten times. This chain joins TRBV12-3 or TRBV12-4 and TRBJ2-7; 10 bases are a match to TRBD1. CDR3 size: 16 residues. Trimming took 5 bases from V and 2 from J; bases not matched to a gene: 9. The CDR3 spells CASSPIGQGDPYEQYF. DNA of the CDR3: TGTGCCAGCAGTCCAATTGGACAGGGGGACCCCTACGAGCAGTACTTC.

V gene TRBV6-6 combines with J gene TRBJ2-2, with D maybe TRBD1 (6 bases). The CDR3 contains 15 residues. Germline-derived CDR1 and CDR2 are MNHNY and SVGAGI (reference sequence). Between the trimmed V and J ends, which lost 2 bases and 5 bases, there was a span of 12 bases. CDR3 in DNA: TGTGCCAGCAGTTACAACGGACAGACGACCGGGGAGCTGTTTTTT. It yields the protein CASSYNGQTTGELFF.

By sample share, this clonotype is medium-sized. The V gene is TRBV9, the J gene TRBJ2-3; 11 nucleotides agree with TRBD2. Germline values: CDR1 SGDLS, CDR2 YYNGEE. This CDR3 comprises 15 residues. V was pared by 4 bases and J by 3 bases, with 4 bases of the junction left unmatched. The CDR3 bases are TGTGCCAGCAGCCAACTAGCGGGAGAAACAGATACGCAGTATTTT. It translates to CASSQLAGETDTQYF.